A selection of T cell receptor beta chains follows, all from one sample in a study of T-cell reconstitution after alpha-beta-depleted transplantation in children. TCRdb called the PCR reads again in MiXCR, with one record for every CDR3 protein. The data contain fewer than 250,000 distinct CDR3 sequences, around 8% of them singletons. Sequencing used PBMCs, mostly from graft donor cells, obtained 180 days after TCRalphabeta/CD19-depleted stem cell transplant. The receptor set was obtained from a male patient younger than 18 who had a stem cell transplant for acute lymphoblastic leukemia, so the T cells may come from the graft donor. Both conserved end residues are trimmed from each CDR3. Size values are once, few and many counts, or a class for expanded clones, and some rows have none.

many	TRBJ2-5	TRBV7-8	13	ASSSHRDLGETQY
many	TRBJ1-1	TRBV5-1	14	ASSLGASQGRTEAF
many	TRBJ2-2	TRBV29-1	11	SVDRFNTGELF
few	TRBJ2-5	TRBV6-5	10	ATGKYQETQY
NA	TRBJ1-5	TRBV10-3	13	AISESGWSDQPQH
many	TRBJ2-2	TRBV7-8	14	ASSHTSGRAIGELF
few	TRBJ2-1	TRBV28	18	ASRGPGLAKIPPGINEQF
medium-sized	TRBJ2-5	TRBV5-1	11	ATGRDPQETQY
many	TRBJ2-3	TRBV12-3/TRBV12-4	12	ASSAYRSADTQY
many	TRBJ2-3	TRBV11-2	13	ASSSGGRGSDTQY
many	TRBJ1-1	TRBV29-1	10	SVEGGGHEAF
many	TRBJ2-4	TRBV15	12	ATSRALPTNIQY
many	TRBJ1-2	TRBV15	14	ATSRPRGDRVGGYT
many	TRBJ1-6	TRBV20-1	11	SASSTGPSPLH
many	TRBJ2-3	TRBV29-1	13	SVRLAGPLTDTQY
many	TRBJ2-5	TRBV28	13	ASSPDRGLQETQY
many	TRBJ2-5	TRBV7-7	14	ASSVGRQGTQETQY
many	TRBJ2-7	TRBV24-1	12	ATSDARTSYEQY
many	TRBJ2-3	TRBV6-2/TRBV6-3	12	ASSSPFRKDTQY
many	TRBJ2-4	TRBV7-2	13	ASSLVTLAKNIQY
many	TRBJ2-3	TRBV5-1	13	ASTQSVTSTDTQY
many	TRBJ2-7	TRBV15	11	ATSTPLIYEQY
many	TRBJ2-6	TRBV24-1	16	ATSERQGYGSGANVLT
many	TRBJ1-2	TRBV7-2	14	ASSLVRPYTNYGYT
many	TRBJ1-1	TRBV27	11	ASSFQRHTEAF
many	TRBJ2-2	TRBV12-3/TRBV12-4	15	ASSPTSRAKWAGELF
many	TRBJ2-5	TRBV10-3	12	AISGRWSQETQY
many	TRBJ2-7	TRBV9	13	ASSIGLAGEYEQY
many	TRBJ2-4	TRBV6-2/TRBV6-3	13	ASSTGLAGGHIQY
many	TRBJ2-7	TRBV20-1	11	SARTGDSYEQY
many	TRBJ2-7	TRBV29-1	13	SVGTGGFYTGEQY
many	TRBJ2-5	TRBV5-1	11	ASSSQIQETQY
many	TRBJ1-2	TRBV27	14	ASCYLTTGHHYGYT
many	TRBJ2-5	TRBV9	11	ASSVGTEETQY
many	TRBJ2-3	TRBV28	14	ASSFLSGGRTDTQY
NA	TRBJ2-2	TRBV5-4	13	ASSSGPVGAGELF